The 2 T cell receptor beta chains reported below all come from one sample, sequenced in a study of regulatory T cells in long-lasting Graves disease. iRepertoire HTBI primers and Arm-PCR of CDR3 regions built TCR beta libraries. A single record per CDR3 protein comes from TCRdb applying MiXCR to the multiplex PCR reads. Here the sample spans roughly 400,000 distinct CDR3 sequences, roughly 20% being singletons. Time point: persistent/refractory GD, antithyroid drugs over 5 years with positive TRAb. PBMC-extracted RNA yielded the TCR library. The sequencing used peripheral blood mononuclear cells (PBMCs), collected when the disease was refractory, from a patient treated with antithyroid drugs. The receptor source for this set is a female donor with Graves disease.

This clonotype showed up just a few times. The chain carries TRBV19 and TRBJ2-6, with D maybe TRBD2 (5 bases). Germline CDR1 reads LNHDA; CDR2 reads SQIVND (reference sequence). This CDR3 is 16 amino acids long. The germline V and J ends were trimmed by 5 bases and 3 bases, with 14 bases remaining between them. CDR3 nucleotides: TGTGCCAGTAGTGACCTAAGAGGGTTTGGGGCCAACGTCCTGACTTTC. It codes for CASSDLRGFGANVLTF.

This clonotype was counted at least ten times. This chain uses TRBV7-9 with TRBJ2-5; D may be TRBD1 (6 bases). Trimming removed 7 bases from V and 2 bases from J, with 17 bases in between. Germline V gene sequence: CDR1 SEHNR, CDR2 FQNEAQ (reference sequence). CDR3 size: 15 residues. DNA of the CDR3: TGTGCCAGCACCCAGGGGACAACCCTGCAAGAGACCCAGTACTTC. Encoded protein: CASTQGTTLQETQYF.